These 23 T cell receptor beta chains were sequenced from one sample in a study of blood T cell repertoires in COVID-19. Profiling relied on immunoSEQ multiplex PCR, and the TCRdb table lists in-frame clones only, not all of them. Of around 200,000 clones in the sample, around 82% are singletons; the top ten hold approximately 4.8%. The sequencing sample was made of peripheral blood. The receptors derive from a man aged 45-65 years with active or convalescent COVID-19.

V usage is TRBV24-1 and J usage is TRBJ1-2; 7 bases are a match to TRBD1. V lost 3 bases, J lost 2 bases, and 5 bases stayed unmatched. Per the germline V gene, CDR1 is KGHDR and CDR2 is SFDVKD. This CDR3 spans 15 amino acids. Written as DNA, the CDR3 is TGTGCCACCAGTGATGCGGGACAGAGGAACTATGGCTACACCTTC. Residues: CATSDAGQRNYGYTF.

Here the CDR3 reads CASSQGQTAEKLFF. The CDR3 DNA is TGTGCCAGCAGCCAAGGACAGACGGCTGAAAAACTGTTTTTT. The V gene is TRBV4-2, the J gene TRBJ1-4, with D possibly TRBD1 on 5 matching bases. There are 14 residues in the CDR3. V was cut by 1 base and J by 7 bases, with 10 bases left in between. Germline lookup yields CDR1 LGHNA and CDR2 YNFKEQ.

The J gene is TRBJ1-2, the V gene TRBV2; TRBD1 matches at 7 bases. The CDR3 runs to 15 residues. V lost 0 bases to trimming and J lost 5 bases; unmatched junction nucleotides: 6. Germline values: CDR1 SNHLY, CDR2 FYNNEI. CDR3 protein: CASSEATGNQYGYTF. CDR3 DNA: TGTGCCAGCAGTGAAGCGACAGGGAACCAATATGGCTACACCTTC. Full variable domain (outside the CDR3, taken from reference TRBV2 and TRBJ1-2): EPEVTQTPSHQVTQMGQEVILRCVPISNHLYFYWYRQILGQKVEFLVSFYNNEISEKSEIFDDQFSVERPDGSNFTLKIRSTKLEDSAMYFCASSEATGNQYGYTFGSGTRLTVV.

The chain employs TRBV12-3 or TRBV12-4 and TRBJ1-2, with 7 bases lining up with TRBD1. The CDR3 runs to 13 residues. Trimming took 6 bases from V and 7 from J; bases not matched to a gene: 8. The CDR3 coding sequence is TGTGCCAGCAGCAGATCCACAGGGGTTGGCTACACCTTC. It yields the protein CASSRSTGVGYTF.

The chain carries TRBV29-1 and TRBJ1-2; D perhaps matches TRBD1 (6 bases). The CDR3 covers 12 residues. V lost 2 bases and J lost 2, with 6 bases in between. CDR1 and CDR2 from the germline V gene are SQVTM and ANQGSEA. The CDR3 is CSVERGNYGYTF. In DNA, the CDR3 is TGCAGCGTTGAAAGGGGGAACTATGGCTACACCTTC.

The chain couples TRBV10-2 to TRBJ1-1; D is unresolved. The CDR3 runs 16 residues. Germline lookup yields CDR1 WSHSY and CDR2 SAAADI. V was shortened by 4 bases and J by 1 base, with 16 bases between the two germline ends. The CDR3 DNA reads TGCGCCAGCAGTGCTAGTATGGGTCGGCAGAACACTGAAGCTTTCTTT. Translating gives CASSASMGRQNTEAFF.

The CDR3 nucleotides are TGTGCCAGCAGCCAAGGGTCTAGCGGGGGGCAGTGGGATACGCAGTATTTT. Translated: CASSQGSSGGQWDTQYF. The chain is built from TRBV4-2 and TRBJ2-3, with 11 bases fitting TRBD2. Germline CDR1 reads LGHNA; CDR2 reads YNFKEQ. The V and J ends lost 1 base and 6 bases, in that order; junction bases with no gene match: 9. The CDR3 has 17 residues.

The chain carries TRBV6-5 and TRBJ1-6; TRBD1 aligns across 7 bases. CDR3 length: 13 amino acids. The germline V gene encodes CDR1 MNHEY and CDR2 SVGAGI. The J segment lost 6 bases and the V segment lost 7 bases, leaving 3 bases of the junction unmatched. The CDR3 loop is CASTQGVNSPLHF. In nucleotides, the CDR3 is TGTGCCAGCACCCAGGGGGTTAATTCACCCCTCCACTTT.

This clone was seen just once. The rearrangement links TRBV10-3 to TRBJ2-3; D remains ambiguous. V was trimmed by 6 bases and J by 0 bases, leaving 10 bases between them. Germline V gives CDR1 ENHRY, CDR2 SYGVKD. This CDR3 is 14 amino acids long. CDR3 in amino acids: CAISPRGSTDTQYF. The DNA of the CDR3 is TGTGCCATCAGCCCCCGAGGTAGCACAGATACGCAGTATTTT.

This clone has just one count. The V call is TRBV30, the J call TRBJ1-2; a weak D match, TRBD1 (5 bases). The CDR3 has 14 amino acids. Trimming removed 4 bases at V and 1 base at J, with 13 bases between. From germline, CDR1 is GTSNPN and CDR2 SVGIG (reference sequence). The CDR3 coding sequence is TGTGCCTGGACCTTGGGGCAGATTAACTATGGCTACACCTTC. It is translated as CAWTLGQINYGYTF.

CDR3 amino acids: CASSTRGTGDEKLFF. The CDR3 DNA reads as TGTGCCAGTAGTACACGCGGGACAGGGGATGAAAAACTGTTTTTT. This chain uses TRBV19 with TRBJ1-4; 10 bases line up with TRBD1. After removal of 4 bases from V and 6 bases from J, the junction contained 5 bases not matched to a gene. The germline V gene encodes CDR1 LNHDA and CDR2 SQIVND (reference sequence). This CDR3 region has 15 residues.

V and J are TRBV4-1 and TRBJ1-1; D is unclear. CDR1 is MGHRA and CDR2 is YSYEKL in the germline V gene. Trimming shortened V by 1 base and J by 1 base, and 4 bases separated the two germline ends. This CDR3 is built from 13 residues. The CDR3 nucleotides read TGCGCCAGCAGCCAAGGCGCGAACACTGAAGCTTTCTTT. This encodes CASSQGANTEAFF.

The V gene is TRBV4-2, the J gene TRBJ1-6; D not certain. Between the trimmed V and J ends, which lost 4 bases and 10 bases, there was a span of 29 bases. The germline gives CDR1 LGHNA, CDR2 YNFKEQ. This CDR3 spans 19 amino acids. The CDR3, as DNA: TGTGCCAGCAGCCTCGGTCCCTACCAGGAAAAAGATTCACGGTCACCCCTCCACTTT. Its protein is CASSLGPYQEKDSRSPLHF.

The chain joins TRBV7-8 to TRBJ2-7; D may be TRBD1 (5 bases). The V gene lost 5 bases and the J gene lost 1 base, with 15 bases spanning the gap. The CDR3 length is 15 residues. Germline V gene lookup returns CDR1 SGHVS and CDR2 FQNEAQ. CDR3 coding DNA: TGTGCCAGCAGCCAAGTGGCAGGGATTTCCTACGAGCAGTACTTC. Translating gives CASSQVAGISYEQYF.

V gene TRBV2 combines with J gene TRBJ1-5, with 8 bases matching TRBD1. The V and J ends lost 1 base and 1 base, in that order; junction bases with no gene match: 6. The CDR3 has 17 residues. The germline V gene encodes CDR1 SNHLY and CDR2 FYNNEI. DNA for the CDR3: TGTGCCAGCAGTGAAGGACACAGGGGGGGGAGCAATCAGCCCCAGCATTTT. Translated, it gives CASSEGHRGGSNQPQHF.

The chain recombines TRBV5-1 with TRBJ1-2; TRBD1 matches at 7 bases. CDR3 length: 15 residues. Unmatched junction bases numbered 11, after V lost 4 bases and J lost 5 bases. CDR1 is SGHRS and CDR2 is YFSETQ in the germline V gene. The DNA of the CDR3 is TGCGCCAGCAGCCCCGAGGGGGCAACCGATTATGGCTACACCTTC. Its protein product is CASSPEGATDYGYTF. The full variable domain, its missing parts supplied by reference TRBV5-1 and TRBJ1-2, is KAGVTQTPRYLIKTRGQQVTLSCSPISGHRSVSWYQQTPGQGLQFLFEYFSETQRNKGNFPGRFSGRQFSNSRSEMNVSTLELGDSALYLCASSPEGATDYGYTFGSGTRLTVV.

A single count supports this clone. The chain carries TRBV7-2 and TRBJ2-3; D is possibly TRBD1 (6 bases). V was pared by 5 bases and J by 4 bases, with 13 bases between. Germline CDR1 SGHTA, CDR2 FQGNSA. CDR3 size: 14 residues. CDR3 protein: CASSVIRGSDTQYF. In DNA, the CDR3 is TGTGCCAGCAGCGTAATCAGGGGATCAGATACGCAGTATTTT.

V usage is TRBV5-1 and J usage is TRBJ2-3; TRBD1 matches at 8 bases. The germline CDR1 and CDR2 sequences are SGHRS and YFSETQ. The trim removed 0 bases at V and 4 bases at J, leaving 4 bases unmatched. The CDR3 is made up of 15 amino acids. The CDR3 loop reads CASSLGTGFADTQYF. The CDR3 DNA is TGCGCCAGCAGCTTGGGGACAGGGTTTGCAGATACGCAGTATTTT.

V is TRBV4-1 and J is TRBJ1-2; 9 bases agree with TRBD1. This CDR3 has 15 residues. J gave up 5 bases and V 2 bases, and 6 bases lay outside the gene matches. CDR1 and CDR2 (germline): MGHRA, YSYEKL. The CDR3 sequence is CASSQTTGGWYGYTF. The CDR3 nucleotides are TGCGCCAGCAGCCAAACTACAGGGGGCTGGTATGGCTACACCTTC.

This chain joins TRBV15 and TRBJ1-5; 7 bases are shared with TRBD1. V shed 0 bases, J shed 6 bases, and the junction held 5 bases outside the gene matches. Germline assignment: CDR1 LNHNV and CDR2 YYDKDF (reference sequence). This CDR3 is 15 amino acids long. The CDR3 region is CATSREQGGGQPQHF. The CDR3 DNA is TGTGCCACCAGCAGAGAACAAGGGGGCGGTCAGCCCCAGCATTTT.

The chain links TRBV11-3 to TRBJ2-1; 12 bases are shared with TRBD2. The CDR3 length is 15 residues. Trimming at V came to 5 bases and at J to 4 bases, leaving 3 bases not matched to a gene. Germline V lookup: CDR1 SGHNT, CDR2 YENEEA. The CDR3 nucleotides are TGTGCCAGCAGCCCACTAGCGGGGGGTTACAATGAGCAGTTCTTC. Translating it yields CASSPLAGGYNEQFF.

The chain couples TRBV10-1 to TRBJ2-7, with 9 bases lining up with TRBD2. This CDR3 comprises 17 residues. The J segment lost 9 bases and the V segment lost 3 bases, leaving 18 bases of the junction unmatched. CDR1 and CDR2 (germline): WNHNN, SYGVQD (reference sequence). Here the CDR3 reads CASSDHISSGNVRPQYF. The CDR3 DNA sequence: TGCGCCAGCAGTGACCATATATCTAGCGGGAACGTTCGGCCGCAGTACTTC.

The rearrangement joins TRBV5-1 to TRBJ2-2, with D possibly matching TRBD2 (7 bases). V lost 4 bases, J lost 0 bases, and 19 bases lay in between. Germline CDR1 is SGHRS and CDR2 is YFSETQ. This CDR3 has 18 amino acids. The DNA of the CDR3 is TGCGCCAGCAGCCCCGGAGGGGGGGCAGGGCCGAACACCGGGGAGCTGTTTTTT. This encodes CASSPGGGAGPNTGELFF.